The 25 T cell receptor beta chains in this list originate from one sample, sequenced in a study of T cell responses to AZD1222 COVID-19 vaccine. Data came from immunoSEQ multiplex PCR; TCRdb stores just in-frame clones and leaves some out. The table records 100,000 to 150,000 clones, 89% of them present only once. The sequences come from peripheral blood, collected on day 0 of AZD1222 vaccination. The receptor source for this set is an adult in good health.

This chain links TRBV9 with TRBJ2-5; weak D call: TRBD2 (6 bases). V lost 0 bases and J 4 bases, leaving 19 bases between the germline ends. The CDR3 extends over 17 amino acids. Germline assignment: CDR1 SGDLS and CDR2 YYNGEE. The CDR3 bases are TGTGCCAGCAGCGTAGGGTCTATGATAGCGGAGCTAGAGACCCAGTACTTC. Translation: CASSVGSMIAELETQYF.

The table lists this clone with a count of one. The chain links TRBV7-2 to TRBJ2-7; D is uncertain. Trimming took 4 bases from V and 3 from J, leaving 10 bases between them. Germline-derived CDR1 and CDR2 are SGHTA and FQGNSA. This CDR3 has 13 residues. The CDR3 DNA reads as TGTGCCAGCAGCTCCGGACCGTTCTACGAGCAGTACTTC. This gives the protein CASSSGPFYEQYF.

The chain carries TRBV19 and TRBJ2-1; 8 bases align to TRBD2. CDR1 is LNHDA, CDR2 SQIVND, per germline (reference sequence). Unmatched junction bases numbered 6, after V lost 2 bases and J lost 9 bases. CDR3 length: 14 amino acids. The CDR3 protein is CASSIWREEVEQFF. In nucleotides, the CDR3 is TGTGCCAGTAGTATATGGCGGGAGGAGGTTGAGCAGTTCTTC.

The chain is built from TRBV11-1 and TRBJ1-4; D gene uncertain. Per germline, CDR1 SGHAT and CDR2 FQDESV (reference sequence). V lost 5 bases and J 7 bases, leaving 17 bases between the germline ends. The CDR3 loop spans 15 amino acids. The CDR3 sequence: CASSVGRVLGEKLFF. CDR3 DNA sequence: TGTGCCAGCAGCGTTGGGAGAGTACTGGGTGAAAAACTGTTTTTT.

The genes are TRBV7-3 and TRBJ2-5; D remains unclear. The CDR3 is 13 residues long. Looked up from germline, CDR1 is SGHTA and CDR2 is FQGTGA. The ends were cut back, 3 bases at V and 7 bases at J, with 12 bases in the middle. The CDR3 spells CASSLSRRRTQYF. The CDR3 DNA is TGTGCCAGCAGCTTGAGTCGTCGGCGGACCCAGTACTTC.

The rearrangement joins TRBV15 to TRBJ1-5; tentative D call: TRBD1 (5 bases). Trimming pared 6 bases from V and 5 bases from J, leaving 17 bases between. The CDR3 extends over 15 amino acids. Germline V gene data show CDR1 as LNHNV and CDR2 as YYDKDF (reference sequence). The CDR3 DNA reads as TGTGCCACCAGGAATGGGCGGGGGGAAGATCAGCCCCAGCATTTT. As protein: CATRNGRGEDQPQHF.

The chain combines TRBV24-1 with TRBJ2-7; D might be TRBD1 or TRBD2, each matching 5 bases. The CDR3 sequence is 14 residues long. The germline V and J ends were trimmed by 9 bases and 0 bases, with 14 bases remaining between them. Germline lookup yields CDR1 KGHDR and CDR2 SFDVKD. CDR3 bases: TGTGCCACCGCCCCCAAGGGGAGCTCCTACGAGCAGTACTTC. Its translation: CATAPKGSSYEQYF.

The chain employs TRBV18 and TRBJ1-2, with TRBD1 matching 9 bases. Germline loops: CDR1 KGHSH, CDR2 LQKENI. J gave up 5 bases and V 8 bases, and 6 bases lay outside the gene matches. This CDR3 region has 13 residues. The CDR3 DNA reads as TGTGCCAGCCGGACAGGGGAGGAGTATGGCTACACCTTC. This encodes CASRTGEEYGYTF.

This chain connects TRBV30 to TRBJ1-1; D unclear. V lost 8 bases and J 9 bases, leaving 25 bases between the germline ends. CDR3 length equals 14 residues. CDR1 and CDR2 from the germline V gene are GTSNPN and SVGIG (reference sequence). The chain's CDR3 is CARRASGSNKKAFF. In nucleotides, the CDR3 is TGTGCCCGTAGGGCATCCGGGTCGAATAAGAAAGCTTTCTTT.

The V gene is TRBV18, the J gene TRBJ2-7, with D perhaps matching TRBD1 or TRBD2 (5 bases each). Trimming took off 3 bases at V and 5 bases at J, with 17 bases between the two ends. CDR3 size: 15 residues. CDR1 is KGHSH and CDR2 is LQKENI in the germline V gene. CDR3 bases: TGTGCCAGCTCACCGGGACGTCCTTTAGTGAACGAGCAGTACTTC. It yields the protein CASSPGRPLVNEQYF.

The chain combines TRBV12-3 or TRBV12-4 with TRBJ1-1; D gene unclear. V was pared by 3 bases and J by 8 bases, with 7 bases between. The CDR3 totals 11 residues. CDR3 in DNA: TGTGCCAGCAGTTTTAGCTTAGAAGCTTTCTTT. Its protein product is CASSFSLEAFF.

The chain is built from TRBV7-8 and TRBJ1-3; the D gene is possibly TRBD1 (6 bases). Trimming left V 5 bases short and J 0 bases short, with 14 bases between. The germline V gene encodes CDR1 SGHVS and CDR2 FQNEAQ. CDR3 length equals 16 residues. The DNA for the CDR3 is TGTGCCAGCAGCACCCGACAGGCCAACTCTGGAAACACCATATATTTT. Its protein is CASSTRQANSGNTIYF. The complete variable domain, with remaining parts taken from reference TRBV7-8 and TRBJ1-3, reads GAGVSQSPRYKVAKRGQDVALRCDPISGHVSLFWYQQALGQGPEFLTYFQNEAQLDKSGLPSDRFFAERPEGSVSTLKIQRTQQEDSAVYLCASSTRQANSGNTIYFGEGSWLTVV.

This chain joins TRBV5-8 and TRBJ1-2; tentative D call: TRBD1 (6 bases). Germline CDR1 is SGHTS and CDR2 is YDEGEE. The CDR3 runs 13 residues. Trimming pared 7 bases from V and 6 bases from J, leaving 16 bases between. CDR3 nucleotides: TGTGCCAGCGCCCCCAGGGGCATAGATGGCTACACCTTC. It codes for CASAPRGIDGYTF.

This clone was seen more than once but under ten times. The J gene is TRBJ2-5, the V gene TRBV5-4, with 10 bases aligning to TRBD2. In germline, CDR1 is SGHNT, CDR2 YYREEE (reference sequence). Trimming removed 3 bases from V and 2 bases from J; junction bases left unmatched: 7. The CDR3 covers 16 residues. The DNA for the CDR3 is TGTGCCAGCAGCTCCGGACTAGCGGAGATGCAAGAGACCCAGTACTTC. Its protein product is CASSSGLAEMQETQYF.

This clone has only one observation. The chain uses TRBV27 and TRBJ2-6; D possibly corresponds to TRBD1 (5 bases). The V end was cut by 5 bases, the J end by 2 bases, with 10 bases between. The CDR3 spans 15 residues. The germline gives CDR1 MNHEY, CDR2 SMNVEV (reference sequence). The CDR3 DNA reads as TGTGCCAGCAGTCTAGGGGCGCCTGGGGCCAACGTCCTGACTTTC. Its translation: CASSLGAPGANVLTF.

This chain joins TRBV19 and TRBJ1-1; TRBD1 matches 11 bases. Germline assignment: CDR1 LNHDA and CDR2 SQIVND (reference sequence). This CDR3 comprises 15 residues. V was clipped by 5 bases and J by 5 bases; unmatched bases: 7. CDR3 region: CASSPGTGGRTEAFF. CDR3 sequence (DNA): TGTGCCAGTAGTCCCGGGACAGGGGGTCGGACTGAAGCTTTCTTT.

The chain uses TRBV5-6 and TRBJ1-2, with unresolved D. CDR1 is SGHDT and CDR2 is YYEEEE in the germline V gene. V shed 1 base and J shed 0 bases, with 4 bases lying between them. The CDR3 runs 13 residues. The CDR3 DNA reads as TGTGCCAGCAGCTTGACGGCTAACTATGGCTACACCTTC. Translating it yields CASSLTANYGYTF.

This clone was seen a single time. The chain uses TRBV2 and TRBJ1-2, with 9 bases aligning to TRBD1. The CDR3 has 16 residues. V gave up 6 bases and J gave up 3 bases; unmatched junction bases: 11. In germline, CDR1 is SNHLY, CDR2 FYNNEI. Here the CDR3 reads CASSIPRTGVDYGYTF. The CDR3 DNA follows: TGTGCCAGCAGCATCCCCAGGACAGGGGTGGACTATGGCTACACCTTC.

The V gene is TRBV19, the J gene TRBJ1-5, with 7 bases lining up with TRBD1. After removal of 9 bases from V and 2 bases from J, the junction contained 10 bases not matched to a gene. Germline CDR1 reads LNHDA; CDR2 reads SQIVND (reference sequence). This CDR3 comprises 15 residues. DNA of the CDR3: TGTGCCAGCGTCCCGACAGGGCTCGGCAATCAGCCCCAGCATTTT. Translating gives CASVPTGLGNQPQHF.

The rearrangement links TRBV19 to TRBJ2-3; D gene unclear. The CDR3 is made up of 17 amino acids. V lost 2 bases, J lost 2 bases, and 17 bases lay in between. Germline V gene data show CDR1 as LNHDA and CDR2 as SQIVND (reference sequence). This CDR3 is CASSIRGASIYTDTQYF. The DNA of the CDR3 is TGTGCCAGTAGTATAAGAGGTGCTTCGATCTACACAGATACGCAGTATTTT.

This clone occurred once. This chain uses TRBV3-1 (or the pseudogene TRBV3-2) with TRBJ1-2; no clear D. Germline assignment: CDR1 LGHDT and CDR2 YNNKEL (reference sequence). The CDR3 sequence is 14 residues long. The V end lost 0 bases, the J end lost 3 bases, and 8 bases lay between the germline ends. The CDR3 sequence is CASSQDRSDYGYTF. The CDR3 DNA sequence: TGTGCCAGCAGCCAAGACAGGAGCGACTATGGCTACACCTTC.

The chain combines TRBV12-5 with TRBJ2-1; 10 positions match TRBD2. J lost 10 bases, V lost 7 bases, and 16 bases had no gene match. CDR1 and CDR2 from the germline V gene are LGHNT and FRNRAP. This CDR3 contains 16 residues. The CDR3 nucleotides are TGTGCTAGTGTCATTTTGCGGCTAGCGGGGGATTACGAGCAGTTCTTC. This translates into CASVILRLAGDYEQFF.

V and J are TRBV7-3 and TRBJ2-1; TRBD2 matches at 7 bases. This CDR3 is built from 13 residues. Trimming removed 4 bases from V and 13 bases from J; junction bases left unmatched: 10. Looked up from germline, CDR1 is SGHTA and CDR2 is FQGTGA. The CDR3 region has the DNA TGTGCCAGCAGCTCCGGGACTAATTACGTACAGTTCTTC. As protein: CASSSGTNYVQFF.

The chain combines TRBV6-2 or TRBV6-3 with TRBJ2-5, with no clear D. CDR3 length: 12 residues. Germline V gene data show CDR1 as MNHEY and CDR2 as SVGEGT. The V end lost 2 bases, the J end lost 1 base, and 2 bases lay between the germline ends. CDR3 DNA sequence: TGTGCCAGCAGTTACGGCCAAGAGACCCAGTACTTC. It translates to CASSYGQETQYF.

The V gene is TRBV5-1, the J gene TRBJ2-7; D is undetermined. V was pared by 0 bases and J by 2 bases, with 3 bases between. Germline V lookup: CDR1 SGHRS, CDR2 YFSETQ. This CDR3 region has 12 residues. The CDR3 loop reads CASSLGAYEQYF. In DNA form, the CDR3 reads TGCGCCAGCAGCTTGGGGGCCTACGAGCAGTACTTC. Drawing the rest from reference TRBV5-1 and TRBJ2-7, the complete variable domain is KAGVTQTPRYLIKTRGQQVTLSCSPISGHRSVSWYQQTPGQGLQFLFEYFSETQRNKGNFPGRFSGRQFSNSRSEMNVSTLELGDSALYLCASSLGAYEQYFGPGTRLTVT.